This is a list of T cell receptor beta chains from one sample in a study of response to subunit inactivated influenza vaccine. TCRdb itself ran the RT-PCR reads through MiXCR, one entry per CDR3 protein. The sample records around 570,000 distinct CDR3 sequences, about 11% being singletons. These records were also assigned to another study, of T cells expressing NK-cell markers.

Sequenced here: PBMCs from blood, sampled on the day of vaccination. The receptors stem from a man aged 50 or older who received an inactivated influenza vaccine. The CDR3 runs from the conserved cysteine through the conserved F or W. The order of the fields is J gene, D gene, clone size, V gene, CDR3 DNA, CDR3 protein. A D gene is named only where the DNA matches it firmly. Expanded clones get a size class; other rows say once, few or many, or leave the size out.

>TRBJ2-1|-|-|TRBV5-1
TGCGCCAGCAGCTTGGACCCGGGGACGGGGACACAGTTCTTC
CASSLDPGTGTQFF
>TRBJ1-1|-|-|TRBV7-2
TGTGCCAGCAGCTTAGTTTTGTTGACAGGCACTGAAGCTTTCTTT
CASSLVLLTGTEAFF
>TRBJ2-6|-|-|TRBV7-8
TGTGCCAGCAGCTCGCTACCGACCAGAACCTCTGGGGCCAACGTCCTGACTTTC
CASSSLPTRTSGANVLTF
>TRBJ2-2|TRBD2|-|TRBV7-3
TGTGCCAGCAGCTTAGGCGGACTAGCGAGTACCGGGGAGCTGTTTTTT
CASSLGGLASTGELFF
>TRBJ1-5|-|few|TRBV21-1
TGTGCCAGCAGCAAAGTGGCAGTGTTTTATAGCAATCAGCCCCAGCATTTT
CASSKVAVFYSNQPQHF
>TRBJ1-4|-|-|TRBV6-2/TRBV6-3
TGTGCCAGCCAACGGGGGTCGGATGAAAAACTGTTTTTT
CASQRGSDEKLFF
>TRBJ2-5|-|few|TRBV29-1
TGCAGCGTTGGCGCCTTTCAAGAGACCCAGTACTTC
CSVGAFQETQYF
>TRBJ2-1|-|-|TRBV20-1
TGCAGTGCTAGAGGGGGACGTAGCTCCTACAATGAGCAGTTCTTC
CSARGGRSSYNEQFF
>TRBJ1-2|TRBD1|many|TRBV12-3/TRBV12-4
TGTGCCAGCAGTCGGGGACAGGGGGTGATCTATGGCTACACCTTC
CASSRGQGVIYGYTF
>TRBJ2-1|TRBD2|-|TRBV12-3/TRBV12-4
TGTGCCAGCACCGGGACTAGCGCACACAATGAGCAGTTCTTC
CASTGTSAHNEQFF
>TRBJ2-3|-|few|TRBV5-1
TGCGCCAGCAGCTATAAACAGGGCTCCCGCACAGATACGCAGTATTTT
CASSYKQGSRTDTQYF
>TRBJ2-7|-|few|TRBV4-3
TGCGCCAGCAGCCAAGCGGTCGAGTACGAGCAGTACTTC
CASSQAVEYEQYF
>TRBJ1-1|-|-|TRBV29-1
TGCAGCGTTGTCCAGGACAATGTGAACACTGAAGCTTTCTTT
CSVVQDNVNTEAFF
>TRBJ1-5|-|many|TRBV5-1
TGCGCCAGCAGCTTGCAGGGTAATAGCAATCAGCCCCAGCATTTT
CASSLQGNSNQPQHF
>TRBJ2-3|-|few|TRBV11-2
TGTGCCAGCAGCTTAGACACTCGCGGCACAGATACGCAGTATTTT
CASSLDTRGTDTQYF
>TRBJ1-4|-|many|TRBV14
TGTGCCAGCAGCCGCGGAGTGAATGAAAAACTGTTTTTT
CASSRGVNEKLFF
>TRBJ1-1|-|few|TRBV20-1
TGCAGTGCTAGAGTCCGACAGATAAACACTGAAGCTTTCTTT
CSARVRQINTEAFF
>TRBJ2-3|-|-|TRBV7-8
TGTGCCAGCAGCCCACAAGGCGCGACAGATACGCAGTATTTT
CASSPQGATDTQYF
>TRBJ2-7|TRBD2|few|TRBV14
TGTGCCAGCAGCCAACTCGCGGGGGGGGCCCTCGGAGAGCAGTACTTC
CASSQLAGGALGEQYF
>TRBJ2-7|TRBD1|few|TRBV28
TGTGCCAGCAGTCCTCAGGGGGCCTCCAGAGCCTACGAGCAGTACTTC
CASSPQGASRAYEQYF
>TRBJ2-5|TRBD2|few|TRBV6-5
TGTGCCAGCAGTTATAGTGGACGGGGGGTAGAGACCCAGTACTTC
CASSYSGRGVETQYF
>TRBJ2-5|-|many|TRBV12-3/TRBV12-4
TGTGCCAGCAGTTTCCAAGGAGGGGAGACCCAGTACTTC
CASSFQGGETQYF
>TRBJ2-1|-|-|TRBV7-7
TGTGCCAGCAGCTTAGGCGGCCCTGGCAATGAGCAGTTCTTC
CASSLGGPGNEQFF
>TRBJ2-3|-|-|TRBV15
TGTGCTAACAAAGCCCGGAACAGGGCGAAAGATACGCAGTATTTT
CANKARNRAKDTQYF
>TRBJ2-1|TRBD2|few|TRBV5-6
TGTGCCAGCAGCGGTACCTCGACTAGCGGGGGCCTCCGGCGGAACAATGAGCAGTTCTTC
CASSGTSTSGGLRRNNEQFF
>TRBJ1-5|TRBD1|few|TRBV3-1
TGTGCCAGCAGCCCCGGGACAGGGTTTCAGCCCCAGCATTTT
CASSPGTGFQPQHF
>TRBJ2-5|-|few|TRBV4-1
TGCGCCAGCAGCCAAGCGGGGTCCGCCATACAAGAGACCCAGTACTTC
CASSQAGSAIQETQYF
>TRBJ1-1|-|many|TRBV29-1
TGCAGCGCGTTGGGAGGGCGGGGTCGTCAGAACACTGAAGCTTTCTTT
CSALGGRGRQNTEAFF
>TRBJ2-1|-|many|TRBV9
TGTGCCAGCAGCGTGGGAGGGGGGTCCTACAATGAGCAGTTCTTC
CASSVGGGSYNEQFF
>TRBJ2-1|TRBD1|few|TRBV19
TGTGCCAGTAGCTCCGGGACAGGGTATTCGGATGAGCAGTTCTTC
CASSSGTGYSDEQFF
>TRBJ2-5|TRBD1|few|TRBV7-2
TGTGCCAGCAGCTGGGGACAGACGATTCAAGAGACCCAGTACTTC
CASSWGQTIQETQYF
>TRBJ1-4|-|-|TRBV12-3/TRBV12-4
TGTGCCAGCAGAGAAACAGGAGCAACTAATGAAAAACTGTTTTTT
CASRETGATNEKLFF
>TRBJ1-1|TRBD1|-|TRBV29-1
TGCAGCGCTTGGACAGGGGGGAACACTGAAGCTTTCTTT
CSAWTGGNTEAFF
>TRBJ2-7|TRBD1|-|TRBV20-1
TGCAGTGCTAGATCCCCGGTCCCGGGACAGGGTTCCGAGCAGTACTTC
CSARSPVPGQGSEQYF
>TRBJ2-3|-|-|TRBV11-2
TGTGCCAGCAGCTTAGGTTTCGCGGAGGGGGATACGCAGTATTTT
CASSLGFAEGDTQYF
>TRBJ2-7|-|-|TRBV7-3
TGTGCCAGCAGCCTAACGGGACGTGGCGAGCAGTACTTC
CASSLTGRGEQYF